This T cell receptor (beta chain) stems from a study of cytomegalovirus exposure and HLA in healthy donors. The PCR used 60 Vbeta and 13 Jbeta primers. Assay: immunoSEQ multiplex PCR; the TCRdb copy retains only in-frame clones and omits some. The table lists about 200,000 clones, around 79% of them singletons. The CDR3 is 16 amino acids. Per germline, CDR1 ENHRY and CDR2 SYGVKD. V was cut by 4 bases and J by 3 bases, with 16 bases left in between. The rearrangement links TRBV10-3 to TRBJ2-1; D possibly corresponds to TRBD2 (6 bases). This receptor was identified in a male donor in good health and CMV-seropositive. The source material was PBMCs. The CDR3 protein is CAISVGGNGVYNEQFF. The CDR3 DNA reads TGTGCCATCAGTGTTGGCGGGAACGGCGTCTACAATGAGCAGTTCTTC.